The 18 T cell receptor beta chains listed next were all sequenced from one sample in a study of early T cells in non-severe SARS-CoV-2 infection. One entry per CDR3 protein results from TCRdb running MiXCR on the 5' RACE reads. In the table there are tens of thousands of distinct CDR3 sequences, about 7.1% of which are singletons. The sequences come from whole blood, collected at baseline. All receptors come from an adult who was a healthcare worker with PCR-confirmed SARS-CoV-2 infection or an uninfected control (not recorded which).

This clonotype was seen ten or more times. The rearrangement joins TRBV20-1 to TRBJ2-3; D ambiguous. V lost 6 bases to trimming and J lost 0 bases, with 1 base between them. The CDR3 runs to 10 residues. Germline-derived CDR1 and CDR2 are DFQATT and SNEGSKA (reference sequence). Here the CDR3 DNA reads TGCAGTGCGAGCACAGATACGCAGTATTTT. It codes for CSASTDTQYF.

This clonotype was observed a few times. V and J are TRBV2 and TRBJ2-3; D is possibly TRBD2 (7 bases). CDR1 and CDR2 from the germline V gene are SNHLY and FYNNEI. This CDR3 spans 15 amino acids. Trimming took 1 base from V and 1 from J, leaving 9 bases between them. CDR3 sequence reads: CASSEGRGRTDTQYF. In DNA, the CDR3 is TGTGCCAGCAGTGAAGGGCGGGGGCGCACAGATACGCAGTATTTT.

This clonotype has just a few counts. This chain links TRBV6-6 with TRBJ2-3; D is perhaps TRBD2 (5 bases). Germline CDR1 and CDR2: MNHNY and SVGAGI (reference sequence). Between the trimmed V and J ends, which lost 0 bases and 0 bases, there was a span of 10 bases. The CDR3 loop spans 16 amino acids. The CDR3 region is CASSYSRGASTDTQYF. The CDR3, as DNA: TGTGCCAGCAGTTACTCTCGGGGAGCCAGCACAGATACGCAGTATTTT.

The CDR3, as DNA: TGTGCCAGCAGCCAAGATCCACAGGGAGTAGGCACTGAAGCTTTCTTT. Protein product: CASSQDPQGVGTEAFF. The chain has TRBV3-1 and TRBJ1-1; a possible D gene is TRBD1 (6 bases). Germline CDR1 LGHDT, CDR2 YNNKEL (reference sequence). V was pared by 0 bases and J by 4 bases, with 15 bases between. This CDR3 is built from 16 residues.

In its sample, this clonotype was seen a few times. This sequence joins TRBV20-1 and TRBJ2-5; D might be TRBD1 or TRBD2, each matching 6 bases. V was cut by 1 base and J by 5 bases, with 14 bases left in between. The CDR3 loop spans 14 amino acids. Germline CDR1 and CDR2: DFQATT and SNEGSKA (reference sequence). CDR3 in amino acids: CSARVLGGWETQYF. CDR3 in DNA: TGCAGTGCTAGAGTTCTCGGGGGCTGGGAGACCCAGTACTTC.

This clonotype was counted between two and nine times. The CDR3 nucleotides are TGCGCCAGCAGCCAAGATCACAGGGAAAATGAAAAACTGTTTTTT. It yields the protein CASSQDHRENEKLFF. V is TRBV4-1 and J is TRBJ1-4; D might be TRBD1 (6 bases). Looked up from germline, CDR1 is MGHRA and CDR2 is YSYEKL. The CDR3 consists of 15 residues. Trimming shortened V by 0 bases and J by 5 bases, and 10 bases separated the two germline ends.

This chain links TRBV10-3 with TRBJ2-5, with 13 nucleotides matching TRBD2. CDR3 length equals 18 residues. Trimming removed 5 bases from V and 4 bases from J; junction bases left unmatched: 13. Per the germline V gene, CDR1 is ENHRY and CDR2 is SYGVKD. In DNA form, the CDR3 reads TGTGCCATCAGTTCTCTTTTGACTAGCGGGGGGACCGGAGAGACCCAGTACTTC. Protein product: CAISSLLTSGGTGETQYF.

V gene TRBV18 combines with J gene TRBJ2-7; TRBD2 is a possible D gene (6 bases). Trimming left V 3 bases short and J 7 bases short, with 16 bases between. The CDR3 covers 14 residues. Germline V lookup: CDR1 KGHSH, CDR2 LQKENI. CDR3 sequence (DNA): TGTGCCAGCTCACCTCAGGGAGGACCTGGGGAGCAGTACTTC. It is translated as CASSPQGGPGEQYF.

The table lists this clonotype with many counts. J is TRBJ1-6 and V is TRBV18; possibly TRBD1 for D (5 bases). In germline, CDR1 is KGHSH, CDR2 LQKENI. This CDR3 has 15 residues. Trimming cost V 4 bases and J 5 bases, with 12 bases left between them. In DNA form, the CDR3 reads TGTGCCAGCTCACGTATTGACAGCCATAATTCACCCCTCCACTTT. It encodes CASSRIDSHNSPLHF.

This clonotype was counted ten times or more. The CDR3 DNA follows: TGTGCCTGCCACACTCGGGGCCTCTATGGCTACACCTTC. This encodes CACHTRGLYGYTF. This chain links TRBV30 with TRBJ1-2; possible D gene TRBD1, 5 bases. V was pared by 6 bases and J by 4 bases, with 15 bases between. The CDR3 is 13 residues long. Germline assignment: CDR1 GTSNPN and CDR2 SVGIG (reference sequence).

The chain joins TRBV5-1 to TRBJ2-3; D possibly corresponds to TRBD2 (6 bases). Germline-derived CDR1 and CDR2 are SGHRS and YFSETQ. This CDR3 is 15 amino acids long. Between the trimmed V and J ends, which lost 4 bases and 1 base, there was a span of 13 bases. CDR3 nucleotide sequence: TGCGCCAGCAGCGCCTATGGCGGGGGCACAGATACGCAGTATTTT. Its protein product is CASSAYGGGTDTQYF.

This chain uses TRBV6-5 with TRBJ1-2; 8 bases align to TRBD1. CDR3 length: 14 amino acids. Germline CDR1 reads MNHEY; CDR2 reads SVGAGI. Losses at the gene ends were 6 bases for V and 4 bases for J; bases not matched to a gene: 7. CDR3 residues: CASRFGQGGYGYTF. The CDR3 DNA reads TGTGCCAGCAGGTTCGGACAGGGCGGCTATGGCTACACCTTC.

This clonotype was seen at least ten times. The chain links TRBV5-1 to TRBJ2-1; 7 bases line up with TRBD2. From germline, CDR1 is SGHRS and CDR2 YFSETQ. Germline trimming cut 4 bases from V and 10 bases from J; bases unmatched to any gene: 11. The CDR3 has 14 amino acids. CDR3 loop: CASSTVPAGHEQFF. In nucleotides, the CDR3 is TGCGCCAGCAGCACGGTTCCAGCGGGGCACGAGCAGTTCTTC. The whole variable domain, remainder taken from reference TRBV5-1 and TRBJ2-1, is KAGVTQTPRYLIKTRGQQVTLSCSPISGHRSVSWYQQTPGQGLQFLFEYFSETQRNKGNFPGRFSGRQFSNSRSEMNVSTLELGDSALYLCASSTVPAGHEQFFGPGTRLTVL.

The chain uses TRBV7-6 and TRBJ1-6; no clear D gene. The CDR3 is 14 residues long. V was pared by 3 bases and J by 4 bases, with 7 bases between. CDR1 is SGHVS, CDR2 FNYEAQ, per germline. CDR3 DNA: TGTGCCAGCAGCTTCGGACGGTATAATTCACCCCTCCACTTT. Its translation: CASSFGRYNSPLHF.

Ten or more counts support this clonotype. The V call is TRBV4-3, the J call TRBJ1-2, with a tentative D call TRBD1 (5 bases). Germline CDR1 and CDR2: LGHNA and YSLEER. V lost 4 bases and J 2 bases, leaving 11 bases between the germline ends. CDR3 length equals 14 residues. In nucleotides, the CDR3 is TGCGCCAGCAGCCGGGGGACCTTAAACTATGGCTACACCTTC. This codes for CASSRGTLNYGYTF.

The chain employs TRBV4-3 and TRBJ1-1, with TRBD1 matching 7 bases. With 1 base clipped from V and 3 bases from J, the junction kept 2 bases outside the gene matches. The length of the CDR3 is 14 residues. CDR1 LGHNA and CDR2 YSLEER come from the germline V gene. For the CDR3, the DNA is TGCGCCAGCAGCCAAGTACAGGGGTACACTGAAGCTTTCTTT. Translation: CASSQVQGYTEAFF.

This clonotype occurred a few times. V usage is TRBV7-2 and J usage is TRBJ1-2; D gene ambiguous. Germline assignment: CDR1 SGHTA and CDR2 FQGNSA. Trimming removed 4 bases at V and 4 bases at J, with 10 bases between. This CDR3 has 13 amino acids. The CDR3 loop is CASSSQPFYGYTF. The DNA for the CDR3 is TGTGCCAGCAGCTCTCAGCCTTTCTATGGCTACACCTTC.

The chain combines TRBV20-1 with TRBJ2-7; D possibly corresponds to TRBD2 (7 bases). This CDR3 comprises 14 residues. Germline CDR1 reads DFQATT; CDR2 reads SNEGSKA (reference sequence). The V end lost 6 bases, the J end lost 2 bases, and 17 bases lay between the germline ends. The CDR3 loop reads CSARKGGITYEQYF. The CDR3, as DNA: TGCAGTGCCCGAAAGGGGGGGATTACCTACGAGCAGTACTTC.